The 20 T cell receptor beta chains below all came from one sample that was sequenced in a study of cytomegalovirus exposure and HLA in healthy donors. This table comes from immunoSEQ multiplex PCR, and its TCRdb copy is limited to in-frame clones, with some not included. The table shows 100,000 to 150,000 clones, with roughly 90% occurring only once. Sequenced sample: PBMCs. The receptors shown here come from a woman in her late teens or twenties in good health and CMV-seronegative.

This rearrangement joins TRBV7-9 to TRBJ2-1, with D perhaps matching TRBD1 (5 bases). The germline gives CDR1 SEHNR, CDR2 FQNEAQ (reference sequence). Trimming shortened V by 6 bases and J by 6 bases, and 12 bases separated the two germline ends. The length of the CDR3 is 13 residues. DNA of the CDR3: TGTGCCAGCAGTCCAAGGGGCGGCAATGAGCAGTTCTTC. Translated: CASSPRGGNEQFF. Full variable domain (rest looked up from reference TRBV7-9 and TRBJ2-1): DTGVSQNPRHKITKRGQNVTFRCDPISEHNRLYWYRQTLGQGPEFLTYFQNEAQLEKSRLLSDRFSAERPKGSFSTLEIQRTEQGDSAMYLCASSPRGGNEQFFGPGTRLTVL.

The chain has TRBV14 and TRBJ1-4; the D is unclear. This CDR3 is 15 amino acids long. Trimming removed 1 base at V and 8 bases at J, with 14 bases between. Germline values: CDR1 SGHDN, CDR2 FVKESK. The CDR3 region is CASSQVKPGGEKLFF. The CDR3 DNA follows: TGTGCCAGCAGCCAAGTGAAACCTGGAGGGGAAAAACTGTTTTTT. Drawing the rest from reference TRBV14 and TRBJ1-4, the complete variable domain is EAGVTQFPSHSVIEKGQTVTLRCDPISGHDNLYWYRRVMGKEIKFLLHFVKESKQDESGMPNNRFLAERTGGTYSTLKVQPAELEDSGVYFCASSQVKPGGEKLFFGSGTQLSVL.

The rearrangement links TRBV6-1 to TRBJ2-1; the D is unclear. From germline, CDR1 is MNHNS and CDR2 SASEGT. The CDR3 extends over 12 amino acids. V lost 5 bases to trimming and J lost 5 bases, with 7 bases between them. CDR3 residues: CASSRLDNEQFF. The CDR3 DNA reads as TGTGCCAGCAGTAGATTAGACAATGAGCAGTTCTTC.

The chain uses TRBV6-1 and TRBJ2-7, with TRBD1 matching over 8 bases. After removal of 6 bases from V and 1 base from J, the junction contained 8 bases not matched to a gene. This CDR3 spans 15 amino acids. Germline V gene data show CDR1 as MNHNS and CDR2 as SASEGT. CDR3 bases: TGTGCCAGCAGCTACAGACAGGGGTTATCCTACGAGCAGTACTTC. This sequence encodes CASSYRQGLSYEQYF.

This chain connects TRBV10-3 to TRBJ2-7; D gene uncertain. Germline V lookup: CDR1 ENHRY, CDR2 SYGVKD. With 5 bases removed from V and 0 bases from J, the gap between germline ends came to 8 bases. The CDR3 has 13 amino acids. The CDR3 here is CAISFEASYEQYF. In nucleotides, the CDR3 is TGTGCCATCAGTTTTGAGGCCTCCTACGAGCAGTACTTC.

This rearrangement joins TRBV9 to TRBJ2-2; the match to TRBD2 covers 8 bases. The CDR3 runs to 16 residues. The ends lost 3 bases at V and 4 bases at J; junction bases unmatched: 8. Germline V gives CDR1 SGDLS, CDR2 YYNGEE. For the CDR3, the DNA is TGTGCCAGCAGCGATTGGACTAGCCCCGCCACCGGGGAGCTGTTTTTT. This translates into CASSDWTSPATGELFF.

The chain joins TRBV28 to TRBJ2-7; 8 bases fit TRBD2. The CDR3 extends over 15 amino acids. Germline CDR1 reads MDHEN; CDR2 reads SYDVKM. V shed 6 bases and J 3 bases; nucleotides not matched to a gene: 10. CDR3 sequence reads: CASRRRGGVNYEQYF. The CDR3 nucleotides read TGTGCCAGCAGACGTCGGGGGGGGGTTAACTACGAGCAGTACTTC.

This chain uses TRBV6-6 with TRBJ2-5; D not certain. CDR1 and CDR2 from the germline V gene are MNHNY and SVGAGI (reference sequence). This CDR3 is 13 amino acids long. Trimming pared 6 bases from V and 1 base from J, leaving 9 bases between. The CDR3 is CASRQPSQETQYF. The CDR3 coding sequence is TGTGCCAGCAGACAGCCGAGCCAAGAGACCCAGTACTTC.

This clone was picked up a small number of times. V gene TRBV14 combines with J gene TRBJ2-5; 8 bases align to TRBD1. V trimming: 4 bases; J trimming: 4 bases; junction bases outside the gene matches: 5. The CDR3 has 14 residues. The germline CDR1 and CDR2 sequences are SGHDN and FVKESK. CDR3 in amino acids: CASSRWDRRETQYF. The CDR3 DNA is TGTGCCAGCAGCCGATGGGACAGGCGAGAGACCCAGTACTTC.

V and J are TRBV10-3 and TRBJ2-2, with 8 bases that match TRBD1. Germline assignment: CDR1 ENHRY and CDR2 SYGVKD. CDR3 length: 16 residues. The V segment lost 3 bases and the J segment 2 bases; nucleotides outside the gene matches: 5. The CDR3 region is CAISDSGGYNTGELFF. The DNA of the CDR3 is TGTGCCATCAGTGATTCAGGGGGCTACAACACCGGGGAGCTGTTTTTT.

The rearrangement joins TRBV23-1 to TRBJ2-1; 9 bases map to TRBD2. TRBV23-1 is placed among ORFs of uncertain function. The CDR3 extends over 20 amino acids. V shed 1 base, J shed 8 bases, and the junction held 21 bases outside the gene matches. The CDR3 bases are TGCGCCAGCAGTCAATTCGACGGCAGGGGATGGCGGGAGGGTATCGATGAGCAGTTCTTC. This codes for CASSQFDGRGWREGIDEQFF.

V gene TRBV28 combines with J gene TRBJ2-3, with D hard to call. This CDR3 spans 14 amino acids. In germline, CDR1 is MDHEN, CDR2 SYDVKM. V gave up 6 bases and J gave up 3 bases, with 13 bases separating them. The CDR3 bases are TGTGCCAGCAGCTCATCCGAGGCTACAGATACGCAGTATTTT. Translated: CASSSSEATDTQYF.

The V call is TRBV9, the J call TRBJ1-3; maybe TRBD1 (6 bases). Germline lookup yields CDR1 SGDLS and CDR2 YYNGEE. The CDR3 has 18 amino acids. The V end was cut by 3 bases, the J end by 0 bases, with 19 bases between. CDR3: CASSEWGPSRYSGNTIYF. Here the CDR3 DNA reads TGTGCCAGCAGCGAGTGGGGGCCATCCCGTTACTCTGGAAACACCATATATTTT.

The gene calls are TRBV5-1 and TRBJ1-4, with TRBD1 as a possible D gene (5 bases). Germline V gives CDR1 SGHRS, CDR2 YFSETQ. The CDR3 consists of 15 residues. V lost 3 bases, J lost 3 bases, and 12 bases lay in between. The CDR3 DNA reads as TGCGCCAGCAGCTACGCAGGGCTGTCTAATGAAAAACTGTTTTTT. Its translation: CASSYAGLSNEKLFF.

This clone has just one count. CDR3 protein: CASSAPGLGLGEQFF. The CDR3 DNA is TGCGCCAGCAGTGCACCGGGACTAGGATTGGGTGAGCAGTTCTTC. The rearrangement joins TRBV10-1 to TRBJ2-1; 8 bases agree with TRBD2. In germline, CDR1 is WNHNN, CDR2 SYGVQD (reference sequence). The CDR3 runs to 15 residues. Trimming at V came to 4 bases and at J to 9 bases, leaving 11 bases not matched to a gene.

The CDR3 region is CASIESRGFHEQYF. The CDR3 DNA sequence: TGTGCCAGCATCGAAAGTAGGGGGTTCCACGAGCAGTACTTC. V is TRBV7-9 and J is TRBJ2-7, with a tentative D call TRBD1 (6 bases). Looked up from germline, CDR1 is SEHNR and CDR2 is FQNEAQ (reference sequence). The V end was cut by 7 bases, the J end by 5 bases, with 18 bases between. This CDR3 contains 14 residues.

This clone was seen only a few times. This chain uses TRBV7-8 with TRBJ1-5; TRBD1 agrees at 8 bases. The CDR3 runs 14 residues. V lost 3 bases, J lost 3 bases, and 1 base stayed unmatched. Per the germline V gene, CDR1 is SGHVS and CDR2 is FQNEAQ. This chain's CDR3 is CASSLDRVNQPQHF. Written as DNA, the CDR3 is TGTGCCAGCAGCTTGGACAGGGTCAATCAGCCCCAGCATTTT.

The chain has TRBV29-1 and TRBJ2-3; TRBD1 matches 7 bases. The CDR3 has 14 amino acids. Per the germline V gene, CDR1 is SQVTM and CDR2 is ANQGSEA. The ends lost 7 bases at V and 0 bases at J; junction bases unmatched: 7. For the CDR3, the DNA is TGCAGCGCCCTCGGGACAGCAAGCACAGATACGCAGTATTTT. Translation gives CSALGTASTDTQYF.

Here the CDR3 reads CASTGSPVLEQYF. CDR3 sequence (DNA): TGTGCCAGCACCGGGAGTCCCGTCTTAGAGCAGTACTTC. The chain couples TRBV11-3 to TRBJ2-7; D perhaps matches TRBD2 (6 bases). Germline-derived CDR1 and CDR2 are SGHNT and YENEEA. The V and J ends lost 7 bases and 7 bases respectively, with 17 bases between them. This CDR3 has 13 residues.

The gene calls are TRBV23-1 and TRBJ1-2, with D hard to call. TRBV23-1 is flagged as an ORF with uncertain function. This CDR3 has 14 residues. Trimming took 1 base from V and 3 from J, leaving 9 bases between them. CDR3 nucleotides: TGCGCCAGCAGTCAATTGGGCCAGTACTATGGCTACACCTTC. Its translation: CASSQLGQYYGYTF.